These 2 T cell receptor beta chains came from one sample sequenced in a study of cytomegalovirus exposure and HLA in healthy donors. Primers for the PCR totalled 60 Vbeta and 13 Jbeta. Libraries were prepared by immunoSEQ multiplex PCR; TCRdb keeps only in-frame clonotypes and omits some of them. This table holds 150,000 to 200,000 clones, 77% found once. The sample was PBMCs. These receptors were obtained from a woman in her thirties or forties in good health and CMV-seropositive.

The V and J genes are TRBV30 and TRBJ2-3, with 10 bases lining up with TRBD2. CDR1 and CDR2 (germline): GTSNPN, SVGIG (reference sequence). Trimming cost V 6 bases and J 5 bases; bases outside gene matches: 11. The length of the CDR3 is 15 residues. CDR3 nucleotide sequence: TGTGCCTGTGGCCTCGTAGCGGGGGGTGGAGATACGCAGTATTTT. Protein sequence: CACGLVAGGGDTQYF.

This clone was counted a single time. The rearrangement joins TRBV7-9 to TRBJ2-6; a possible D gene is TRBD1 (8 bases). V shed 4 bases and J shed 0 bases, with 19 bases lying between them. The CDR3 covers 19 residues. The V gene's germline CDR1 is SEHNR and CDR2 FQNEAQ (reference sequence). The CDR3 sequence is CASSSWGGQARSGANVLTF. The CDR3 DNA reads TGTGCCAGCAGCTCTTGGGGGGGACAGGCCCGCTCTGGGGCCAACGTCCTGACTTTC.